This TCR beta chain was documented in a study of T cells in Graves' hyperthyroidism and ophthalmopathy. Between the trimmed V and J ends, which lost 1 base and 1 base, there was a span of 15 bases. The CDR3 contains 17 residues. CDR1 and CDR2 from the germline V gene are MNHEY and SVGAGI. The TCR beta CDR3 regions underwent amplification using RNA transcripts as the source. When the TCR CDR3 underwent first-round RT-PCR, the HTBI primer set was used. TCRdb re-analysed the multiplex PCR reads in MiXCR, keeping a single row per CDR3 protein. The repertoire consists of under 450,000 distinct CDR3 sequences, with around an eighth occurring once and the leading ten covering 20%. Ten or more counts support this clonotype.

This receptor was identified in a man aged 25 to 40 with Graves' hyperthyroidism that later progressed to Graves' ophthalmopathy. The sequenced sample consisted of blood. The chain couples TRBV6-5 to TRBJ2-3; D gene uncertain. Here the CDR3 DNA reads TGTGCCAGCAGTTACTTAGGAGACCCGAGTGGCACAGATACGCAGTATTTT. This sequence encodes CASSYLGDPSGTDTQYF.